The TCR beta chain described here comes from a study of blood T cell repertoires in COVID-19 (dated by TCRdb to 2018 to 2020). About the study as a whole: Samples covering the acute and convalescent phases of COVID-19 were provided by collaborators in the United States, Italy and Spain. The prospective study material was composed of cDNA or gDNA derived from T cells, B-cell-depleted T cells, or PBMCs. Deeply sampled blood TCRbeta repertoires from subjects exposed to, actively infected with, or recovered from COVID-19 were included in the dataset. A freely available public database, intended as a resource for researchers studying the immune response to SARS-CoV-2, is where the repertoires were released. Samples came from the ongoing ImmuneRACE study (first 160 participants) plus 1,254 subjects from 6 global collaborators. Sample metadata almost always included a de-identified subject ID, COVID-19 status, age in years and sex. Where available, HLA class I and class II types were obtained from metadata supplied by the sample provider rather than from assay-based typing. Summary of the overall study and its limitations: The quantity of clinical and demographic metadata differed by source and by participant and was supplied without curation.

Participants in the prospective study were aged roughly 18 to 95 years, lived in more than 20 United States geographic areas, and enrolled through a virtual design. In the prospective study, participants were assigned to cohorts based on the clinical history participants reported in a screening survey and a study questionnaire. Exposed participants had been in contact, within 2 weeks of entering the study, with a person who had a PCR-confirmed or clinician-diagnosed case of COVID-19. Mobile phlebotomists in the prospective study collected whole blood, serum and a nasopharyngeal or oropharyngeal swab from every participant. Additional blood draws and questionnaires over an approximately 2-month period could optionally be provided by prospective study participants. Blood samples from the prospective study were shipped frozen or at room temperature prior to DNA extraction. V drops 4 bases and J drops 4 bases, leaving 17 bases in between. Looking up the germline V gene (reference sequence) yields CDR1 LGHDT and CDR2 YNNKEL. Taken from cysteine to phenylalanine, the CDR3 has 15 residues. The read is trimmed to its CDR3 DNA, 45 bases read in frame from base 1.

TCRbeta CDR3 regions were amplified from genomic DNA by means of the immunoSEQ Assay, a bias-controlled multiplex PCR. The published analysis was carried out like this. Within the assay, amplification of reference gene primers was used to estimate how many nucleated cells each sample contained. To quantify the absolute abundance of each unique TCRbeta CDR3 rearrangement, sequence reads were collapsed and filtered. For each sample, productive Simpson clonality was calculated as the square root of Simpson's diversity index across productive rearrangements. TCRdb took this table from immuneACCESS and kept in-frame rearrangements with V and J called. Such tables lack part of the clones; where checked against another copy, unresolved V genes explain under half of the gap, and the rest is unexplained. V and J calls plus clone size are reproduced from that table; the DNA served to infer D and trimming. This sample holds approximately 280,000 clones; about four fifths were observed only once. Jointly, the top ten make up 4.5% to 6% of the sample.

Worth noting for this clone: Its cognate antigen has yet to be identified. No base quality information exists; no much larger clone differs at one position.

This clonotype was obtained from a man in his forties who had been exposed to COVID-19. Rearrangement joined TRBV3-1 (or the pseudogene TRBV3-2) to TRBJ2-7; TRBD2 is a possible D gene, resting on 6 matching bases. Sequenced input: PBMCs or T cells enriched from blood (not recorded which). The DNA sequence is as follows: TGTGCCAGCAGCCCTTACTTGGGGGACTCATACGAGCAGTACTTC. Translation gives CASSPYLGDSYEQYF.